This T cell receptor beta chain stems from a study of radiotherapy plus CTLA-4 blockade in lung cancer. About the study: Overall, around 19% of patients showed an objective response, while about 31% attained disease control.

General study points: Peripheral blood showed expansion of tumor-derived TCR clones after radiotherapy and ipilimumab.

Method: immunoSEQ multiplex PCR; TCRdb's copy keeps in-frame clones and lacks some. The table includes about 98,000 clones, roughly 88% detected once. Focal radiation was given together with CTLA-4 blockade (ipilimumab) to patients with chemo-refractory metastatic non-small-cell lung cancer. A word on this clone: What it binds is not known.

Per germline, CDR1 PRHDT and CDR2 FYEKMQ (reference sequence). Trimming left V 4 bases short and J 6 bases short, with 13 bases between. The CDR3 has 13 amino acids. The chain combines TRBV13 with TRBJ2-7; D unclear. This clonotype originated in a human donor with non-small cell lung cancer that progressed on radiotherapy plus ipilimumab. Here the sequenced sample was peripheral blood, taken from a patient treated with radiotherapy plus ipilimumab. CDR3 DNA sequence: TGTGCCAGCAGCTCCTCCCCCCTCGGCGAGCAGTACTTC. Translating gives CASSSSPLGEQYF.